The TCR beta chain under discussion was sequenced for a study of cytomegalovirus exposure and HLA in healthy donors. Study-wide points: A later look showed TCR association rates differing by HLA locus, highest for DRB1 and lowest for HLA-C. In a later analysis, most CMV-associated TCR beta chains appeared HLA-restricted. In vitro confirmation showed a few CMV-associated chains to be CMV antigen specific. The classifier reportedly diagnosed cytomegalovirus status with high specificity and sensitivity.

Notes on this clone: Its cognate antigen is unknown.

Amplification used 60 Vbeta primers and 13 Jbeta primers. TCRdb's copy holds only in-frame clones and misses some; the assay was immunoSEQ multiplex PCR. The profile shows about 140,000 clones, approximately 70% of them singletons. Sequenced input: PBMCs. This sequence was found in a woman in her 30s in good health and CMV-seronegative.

The CDR3 coding sequence is TGTGCCAGCAGGGGGCAGGGGGCGGGAAATGAGCAGTTCTTC. Translating gives CASRGQGAGNEQFF. V and J are TRBV7-2 and TRBJ2-1; 8 bases map to TRBD1. After removal of 6 bases from V and 7 bases from J, the junction contained 8 bases not matched to a gene. This CDR3 spans 14 amino acids. Germline loops: CDR1 SGHTA, CDR2 FQGNSA.